Each of the 2 T cell receptor beta chains below was sequenced from the same sample in a study of CD8 T cells in ankylosing spondylitis. Findings and caveats of the study: Roughly eight highly homologous variants made up a TCR beta motif that seemed to typify ankylosing spondylitis blood.

From the 5' RACE reads, TCRdb called clonotypes with MiXCR, one entry per CDR3 protein. The table includes hundreds of thousands of distinct CDR3 sequences, 26% detected once. Their target antigens are unknown. The specimen was blood, either unsorted or a sorted T cell fraction (not recorded which). These receptors were obtained from a male donor with ankylosing spondylitis.

The chain combines TRBV20-1 with TRBJ2-1; D is uncertain. The CDR3 is 16 residues long. Germline CDR1 and CDR2: DFQATT and SNEGSKA (reference sequence). Trimming stripped 0 bases from V and 0 bases from J, with 12 bases between. CDR3 sequence: CSARDRGYNSYNEQFF. CDR3 coding DNA: TGCAGTGCTAGAGATCGAGGCTACAACTCCTACAATGAGCAGTTCTTC.

This chain connects TRBV12-3 or TRBV12-4 to TRBJ2-1; the D is unclear. This CDR3 is 16 amino acids long. The ends were cut back, 2 bases at V and 2 bases at J, with 13 bases in the middle. CDR3 sequence: CASSLTSSGPYNEQFF. The CDR3 DNA follows: TGTGCCAGCAGTTTAACCTCATCGGGCCCCTACAATGAGCAGTTCTTC.